This TCR beta chain was identified in a study of cytomegalovirus exposure and HLA in healthy donors. Both 60 Vbeta primers and 13 Jbeta primers went into the PCR. Data came from immunoSEQ multiplex PCR; TCRdb stores just in-frame clones and leaves some out. The sample includes roughly 97,000 clones, approximately 80% of them seen just once. CDR1 is WNHNN, CDR2 SYGVQD, per germline (reference sequence). The germline V and J ends were trimmed by 7 bases and 4 bases, with 18 bases remaining between them. This CDR3 region has 15 residues. This receptor was taken from a woman aged 40 to 50 in good health and CMV-seronegative. The V gene is TRBV10-1, the J gene TRBJ2-3; possibly TRBD1 for D (5 bases). The sequenced sample consisted of PBMCs. The CDR3 DNA is TGCGCCAGCAAAGGAAATAACAAAGGGGCAGATACGCAGTATTTT. Protein product: CASKGNNKGADTQYF.